This TCR beta chain was sequenced for a study of CD8 T cells in Susac syndrome. General study findings and limits: The CD4+ T cell repertoires in Susac syndrome were not clonally expanded. The study admitted that it had a relatively small number of individuals in its TCR sequencing and HLA analysis.

An amount of RNA that ranged from 0.5 to 1 ug was reverse transcribed with random hexamers. A multiplex approach, immunoSEQ multiplex PCR, amplified TCR beta CDR3 across 54 Vbeta and 13 Jbeta. TCRdb reprocessed the immunoSEQ multiplex PCR reads with MiXCR, giving one entry per CDR3 protein. The table lists some 99,000 distinct CDR3 sequences, around 94% of them singletons. Concerning this clonotype itself: Its specificity is unknown.

V lost 2 bases and J lost 0, with 4 bases in between. The CDR3 is 12 amino acids. Germline-derived CDR1 and CDR2 are DFQATT and SNEGSKA (reference sequence). Purification of the CD8+ and CD4+ T cells relied on negative isolation, and TEMRA cells underwent FACS enrichment. The V call is TRBV20-1, the J call TRBJ1-1; D is unclear. Sample: CD4+ T cells from PBMCs. The sequence was obtained from a human donor with Susac syndrome. In DNA form, the CDR3 reads TGCAGTGCTAGATCTATGAACACTGAAGCTTTCTTT. Translation gives CSARSMNTEAFF.